A single sample gave rise to the 32 T cell receptor beta chains below, sequenced in a study of T cell responses to AZD1222 COVID-19 vaccine. Assay: immunoSEQ multiplex PCR; the TCRdb copy retains only in-frame clones and omits some. The profile shows about 100,000 clones, about nine tenths of them singletons. The specimen was peripheral blood, collected on day 0 of AZD1222 vaccination. The receptor source for this set is an adult in good health.

The V gene is TRBV6-5, the J gene TRBJ1-1; D remains ambiguous. There are 14 residues in the CDR3. Germline V gene data show CDR1 as MNHEY and CDR2 as SVGAGI. The V end lost 7 bases, the J end lost 3 bases, and 15 bases lay between the germline ends. CDR3 in amino acids: CASTRGPPDTEAFF. The CDR3 DNA reads as TGTGCCAGCACCCGAGGGCCCCCCGACACTGAAGCTTTCTTT.

V usage is TRBV6-4 and J usage is TRBJ2-3; D perhaps matches TRBD2 (7 bases). The germline gives CDR1 MRHNA, CDR2 SNTAGT. This CDR3 has 17 amino acids. V dropped 10 bases and J dropped 4 bases, with 27 bases sitting between them. The CDR3 sequence is CATTRWYRVTSPDTQYF. The CDR3 region has the DNA TGTGCCACCACCCGTTGGTACAGGGTGACTAGCCCAGATACGCAGTATTTT.

J is TRBJ1-1 and V is TRBV27; weak D call: TRBD1 (6 bases). The CDR3 runs 14 residues. V lost 6 bases to trimming and J lost 1 base, with 12 bases between them. Germline V gives CDR1 MNHEY, CDR2 SMNVEV (reference sequence). CDR3 in DNA: TGTGCCAGCAGGATGGACAGCCCGAACACTGAAGCTTTCTTT. Encoded protein: CASRMDSPNTEAFF.

This chain connects TRBV10-2 to TRBJ2-7; 8 bases are a match to TRBD1. Losses at the gene ends were 4 bases for V and 5 bases for J; bases not matched to a gene: 13. In germline, CDR1 is WSHSY, CDR2 SAAADI. The CDR3 sequence is 16 residues long. CDR3 sequence: CASSAQAGGGVHEQYF. As DNA, the CDR3 is TGCGCCAGCAGTGCTCAGGCAGGGGGCGGAGTGCACGAGCAGTACTTC.

J is TRBJ2-1 and V is TRBV7-9; D remains unclear. CDR3 length: 13 residues. The V and J ends lost 3 bases and 5 bases respectively, with 8 bases between them. Looked up from germline, CDR1 is SEHNR and CDR2 is FQNEAQ (reference sequence). CDR3 in amino acids: CASSFLRDNEQFF. The CDR3 DNA reads as TGTGCCAGCAGCTTCCTAAGAGACAATGAGCAGTTCTTC. Variable domain in full (rest from reference TRBV7-9 and TRBJ2-1): DTGVSQNPRHKITKRGQNVTFRCDPISEHNRLYWYRQTLGQGPEFLTYFQNEAQLEKSRLLSDRFSAERPKGSFSTLEIQRTEQGDSAMYLCASSFLRDNEQFFGPGTRLTVL.

The chain joins TRBV6-1 to TRBJ1-1, with no clear D. Germline V gene lookup returns CDR1 MNHNS and CDR2 SASEGT. The CDR3 length is 12 residues. Trimming removed 2 bases at V and 7 bases at J, with 8 bases between. The CDR3 DNA reads as TGTGCCAGCAGTGAAAGGGTCGGTGAAGCTTTCTTT. Protein: CASSERVGEAFF.

CDR3 residues: CASSYNEAGWSYGYTF. The CDR3 bases are TGTGCCAGCAGTTATAACGAAGCAGGTTGGAGCTATGGCTACACCTTC. The genes are TRBV6-2 or TRBV6-3 and TRBJ1-2; no clear D. Trimming removed 3 bases from V and 4 bases from J, with 18 bases in between. The CDR3 has 16 residues. The V gene's germline CDR1 is MNHEY and CDR2 SVGEGT.

The chain carries TRBV7-3 and TRBJ1-1; TRBD1 is a possible D gene (6 bases). The CDR3 has 15 amino acids. V was pared by 1 base and J by 5 bases, with 14 bases between. Looked up from germline, CDR1 is SGHTA and CDR2 is FQGTGA. CDR3 region: CASSLRGRGITEAFF. DNA for the CDR3: TGTGCCAGCAGCTTAAGGGGCAGGGGTATAACTGAAGCTTTCTTT.

This chain connects TRBV24-1 to TRBJ2-5, with D unresolved. The germline CDR1 and CDR2 sequences are KGHDR and SFDVKD. Trimming pared 2 bases from V and 2 bases from J, leaving 11 bases between. There are 15 residues in the CDR3. The CDR3 DNA sequence: TGTGCCACCAGTGATTCCTCGTCCGTTCAAGAGACCCAGTACTTC. Translating it yields CATSDSSSVQETQYF.

This clone has a single count. This rearrangement joins TRBV10-3 to TRBJ2-3; D possibly corresponds to TRBD2 (5 bases). Germline-derived CDR1 and CDR2 are ENHRY and SYGVKD. The CDR3 contains 14 residues. V was cut by 4 bases and J by 6 bases, with 14 bases left in between. This CDR3 reads CAISVSRAWDTQYF. In DNA form, the CDR3 reads TGTGCCATCAGTGTGTCGAGGGCCTGGGATACGCAGTATTTT.

The chain recombines TRBV7-6 with TRBJ2-1; D ambiguous. Germline CDR1 and CDR2: SGHVS and FNYEAQ. This CDR3 has 15 amino acids. Trimming left V 3 bases short and J 7 bases short, with 16 bases between. The CDR3 region is CASSFNALGSNEQFF. CDR3 bases: TGTGCCAGCAGCTTCAACGCCCTTGGTAGTAATGAGCAGTTCTTC.

The chain couples TRBV29-1 to TRBJ2-2, with 7 bases that match TRBD1. This CDR3 region has 19 residues. V lost 2 bases to trimming and J lost 2 bases; unmatched junction nucleotides: 17. Germline V gene data show CDR1 as SQVTM and CDR2 as ANQGSEA. The CDR3: CSVEQNPMGQISNTGELFF. For the CDR3, the DNA is TGCAGCGTTGAACAAAACCCAATGGGACAGATAAGTAACACCGGGGAGCTGTTTTTT.

This clone was recorded only once. The chain couples TRBV28 to TRBJ2-2; D tentatively reads TRBD1 or TRBD2 (6 bases each). The germline CDR1 and CDR2 sequences are MDHEN and SYDVKM. The CDR3 has 14 amino acids. V was cut by 6 bases and J by 4 bases, with 12 bases left in between. The CDR3 DNA reads TGTGCCAGCAGGTTACAGGGACTCACCGGGGAGCTGTTTTTT. It encodes CASRLQGLTGELFF. Full variable domain (missing parts from reference TRBV28 and TRBJ2-2): DVKVTQSSRYLVKRTGEKVFLECVQDMDHENMFWYRQDPGLGLRLIYFSYDVKMKEKGDIPEGYSVSREKKERFSLILESASTNQTSMYLCASRLQGLTGELFFGEGSRLTVL.

The rearrangement uses TRBV12-3 or TRBV12-4 and TRBJ2-3; D not certain. V lost 1 base, J lost 5 bases, and 4 bases lay in between. This CDR3 is 12 amino acids long. The CDR3 loop reads CASSLGGDTQYF. As DNA, the CDR3 is TGTGCCAGCAGTTTAGGGGGAGATACGCAGTATTTT.

The chain has TRBV30 and TRBJ1-2; 7 positions match TRBD1. Germline values: CDR1 GTSNPN, CDR2 SVGIG (reference sequence). V shed 6 bases, J shed 5 bases, and the junction held 3 bases outside the gene matches. The CDR3 covers 11 residues. The CDR3 bases are TGTGCCTGCGGGACAGAGTATGGCTACACCTTC. Translating gives CACGTEYGYTF.

This chain joins TRBV7-9 and TRBJ2-3, with 7 bases lining up with TRBD1. The CDR3 has 15 residues. CDR1 is SEHNR and CDR2 is FQNEAQ in the germline V gene (reference sequence). J lost 2 bases, V lost 6 bases, and 8 bases had no gene match. This CDR3 reads CASSHKGTVTDTQYF. CDR3 DNA: TGTGCCAGCAGTCATAAGGGGACAGTCACAGATACGCAGTATTTT. The full variable domain, rest sourced from reference TRBV7-9 and TRBJ2-3, is DTGVSQNPRHKITKRGQNVTFRCDPISEHNRLYWYRQTLGQGPEFLTYFQNEAQLEKSRLLSDRFSAERPKGSFSTLEIQRTEQGDSAMYLCASSHKGTVTDTQYFGPGTRLTVL.

The V and J genes are TRBV6-4 and TRBJ1-4, with a possible D match to TRBD1 (5 bases). The length of the CDR3 is 15 residues. Trimming stripped 6 bases from V and 5 bases from J, with 16 bases between. Germline-derived CDR1 and CDR2 are MRHNA and SNTAGT. The CDR3 coding sequence is TGTGCCAGCAGCCCACGAACAGGAGAGAATGAAAAACTGTTTTTT. This encodes CASSPRTGENEKLFF.

DNA of the CDR3: TGTGCCAGCAGCTTAACGGGAGGGCCGGATGAGCAGTTCTTC. It translates to CASSLTGGPDEQFF. This chain joins TRBV7-2 and TRBJ2-1, with 8 bases fitting TRBD2. The CDR3 spans 14 residues. Germline values: CDR1 SGHTA, CDR2 FQGNSA. Losses at the gene ends were 2 bases for V and 8 bases for J; bases not matched to a gene: 5.

The V and J genes are TRBV11-3 and TRBJ1-3, with D maybe TRBD1 (5 bases). The V end was cut by 5 bases, the J end by 0 bases, with 14 bases between. Germline-derived CDR1 and CDR2 are SGHNT and YENEEA. CDR3 size: 16 residues. In DNA form, the CDR3 reads TGTGCCAGCAGCGTAGGGGCCTTTTACTCTGGAAACACCATATATTTT. Translation gives CASSVGAFYSGNTIYF.

This chain uses TRBV29-1 with TRBJ2-5; D gene uncertain. Germline loops: CDR1 SQVTM, CDR2 ANQGSEA. The germline V and J ends were trimmed by 6 bases and 0 bases, with 8 bases remaining between them. CDR3 length equals 12 residues. Here the CDR3 reads CSVELYQETQYF. The DNA of the CDR3 is TGCAGCGTGGAACTGTACCAAGAGACCCAGTACTTC.

The rearrangement uses TRBV5-1 and TRBJ2-1; TRBD1 agrees at 7 bases. Trimming cost V 0 bases and J 5 bases; bases outside gene matches: 5. The germline V gene has CDR1 SGHRS and CDR2 YFSETQ. The CDR3 covers 15 residues. Written as DNA, the CDR3 is TGCGCCAGCAGCTTGGGACAGGGCCCTCACAATGAGCAGTTCTTC. This gives the protein CASSLGQGPHNEQFF. The full variable domain, in which reference TRBV5-1 and TRBJ2-1 provide the parts outside the CDR3, is KAGVTQTPRYLIKTRGQQVTLSCSPISGHRSVSWYQQTPGQGLQFLFEYFSETQRNKGNFPGRFSGRQFSNSRSEMNVSTLELGDSALYLCASSLGQGPHNEQFFGPGTRLTVL.

The chain joins TRBV27 to TRBJ1-6; TRBD1 matches 10 bases. Germline lookup yields CDR1 MNHEY and CDR2 SMNVEV (reference sequence). There are 15 residues in the CDR3. Trimming removed 5 bases from V and 7 bases from J; junction bases left unmatched: 5. The DNA for the CDR3 is TGTGCCAGCAGTGAGGACAGGGGGTGGAATTCACCCCTCCACTTT. This encodes CASSEDRGWNSPLHF.

The rearrangement joins TRBV7-3 to TRBJ2-1; D gene ambiguous. This CDR3 contains 14 residues. Germline V lookup: CDR1 SGHTA, CDR2 FQGTGA. The germline V and J ends were trimmed by 4 bases and 5 bases, with 12 bases remaining between them. CDR3 in amino acids: CASSSSRRNNEQFF. In DNA form, the CDR3 reads TGTGCCAGCAGCTCATCGCGCCGGAACAATGAGCAGTTCTTC.

The J gene is TRBJ2-7, the V gene TRBV9; 8 bases line up with TRBD2. Per the germline V gene, CDR1 is SGDLS and CDR2 is YYNGEE. The CDR3 covers 16 residues. The ends lost 4 bases at V and 2 bases at J; junction bases unmatched: 11. The CDR3 loop reads CASSPSGLVGTYEQYF. The CDR3 DNA sequence: TGTGCCAGCAGCCCTAGCGGGTTGGTAGGGACCTACGAGCAGTACTTC.

This chain joins TRBV4-3 and TRBJ2-1; 7 bases map to TRBD1. Germline assignment: CDR1 LGHNA and CDR2 YSLEER. CDR3 length: 16 residues. Germline trimming cut 1 base from V and 0 bases from J; bases unmatched to any gene: 3. The CDR3 reads CASSQVGQSSYNEQFF. The CDR3 nucleotides read TGCGCCAGCAGCCAAGTGGGACAGAGCTCCTACAATGAGCAGTTCTTC.

The J gene is TRBJ2-7, the V gene TRBV5-6; D is perhaps TRBD2 (6 bases). Deletions cut 4 bases from V and 3 bases from J, with 17 bases between. The CDR3 length is 15 residues. CDR1 and CDR2 from the germline V gene are SGHDT and YYEEEE. The CDR3 DNA follows: TGTGCCAGCAGCCTGTATGGGCGGGAAGGCTACGAGCAGTACTTC. It specifies CASSLYGREGYEQYF. The variable domain in full, with the rest retrieved from reference TRBV5-6 and TRBJ2-7, is DAGVTQSPTHLIKTRGQQVTLRCSPKSGHDTVSWYQQALGQGPQFIFQYYEEEERQRGNFPDRFSGHQFPNYSSELNVNALLLGDSALYLCASSLYGREGYEQYFGPGTRLTVT.

The CDR3 bases are TGTGCCAGCACCACGACAGGGTACGACCAGCCCCAGCATTTT. Protein product: CASTTTGYDQPQHF. The chain recombines TRBV28 with TRBJ1-5; 7 bases align to TRBD1. Germline CDR1 is MDHEN and CDR2 is SYDVKM. The CDR3 is 14 residues long. Trimming cost V 7 bases and J 7 bases; bases outside gene matches: 10.

V and J are TRBV20-1 and TRBJ2-7; tentatively, D is TRBD2 (5 bases). The CDR3 runs to 13 residues. V was cut by 3 bases and J by 4 bases, with 13 bases left in between. The germline gives CDR1 DFQATT, CDR2 SNEGSKA (reference sequence). The CDR3 DNA follows: TGCAGTGCTAGTGGAGCGGCGGGTTACGAGCAGTACTTC. It encodes CSASGAAGYEQYF.

This chain links TRBV28 with TRBJ1-1; possibly TRBD1 for D (5 bases). Looked up from germline, CDR1 is MDHEN and CDR2 is SYDVKM. The CDR3 is made up of 15 amino acids. Trimming took 4 bases from V and 1 from J, leaving 13 bases between them. CDR3 bases: TGTGCCAGCAGTTCACCGACAAGGGGGAACACTGAAGCTTTCTTT. This encodes CASSSPTRGNTEAFF.

This chain joins TRBV15 and TRBJ2-2; 8 positions match TRBD1. With 6 bases clipped from V and 1 base from J, the junction kept 4 bases outside the gene matches. From germline, CDR1 is LNHNV and CDR2 YYDKDF (reference sequence). The CDR3 is 15 amino acids. CDR3 coding DNA: TGTGCCACCAGTCGGGACAGGCGGAACACCGGGGAGCTGTTTTTT. Translating gives CATSRDRRNTGELFF.

The J gene is TRBJ2-3, the V gene TRBV28; D is possibly TRBD2 (6 bases). CDR3 length equals 14 residues. V was shortened by 8 bases and J by 1 base, with 13 bases between the two germline ends. Per the germline V gene, CDR1 is MDHEN and CDR2 is SYDVKM. The CDR3 sequence: CASRERFGTDTQYF. The CDR3 DNA reads as TGTGCCAGCCGGGAGCGGTTTGGCACAGATACGCAGTATTTT.

In DNA, the CDR3 is TGTGCCAGCAGCCAAATGTTGCAGGCAGCGTCTCGGTCCACTGAAGCTTTCTTT. Translating it yields CASSQMLQAASRSTEAFF. The V and J genes are TRBV4-2 and TRBJ1-1; D remains ambiguous. Trimming removed 2 bases at V and 4 bases at J, with 23 bases between. Germline lookup yields CDR1 LGHNA and CDR2 YNFKEQ. The CDR3 extends over 18 amino acids.